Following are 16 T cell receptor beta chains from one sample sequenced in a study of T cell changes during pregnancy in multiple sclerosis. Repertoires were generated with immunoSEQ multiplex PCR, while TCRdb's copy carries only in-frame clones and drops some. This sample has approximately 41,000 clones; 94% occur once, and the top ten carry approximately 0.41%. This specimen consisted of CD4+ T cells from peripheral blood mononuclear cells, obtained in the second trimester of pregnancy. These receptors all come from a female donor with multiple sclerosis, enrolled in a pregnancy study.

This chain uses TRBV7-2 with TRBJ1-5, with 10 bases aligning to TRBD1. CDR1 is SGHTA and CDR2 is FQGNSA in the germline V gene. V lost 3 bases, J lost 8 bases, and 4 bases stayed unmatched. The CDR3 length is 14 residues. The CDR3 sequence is CASSFRQGAEPQHF. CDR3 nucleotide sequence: TGTGCCAGCAGCTTCCGACAGGGGGCAGAGCCCCAGCATTTT.

The CDR3 coding sequence is TGTGCCAGCAGTTTAACCGGGAGAGCGATCTATGGCTACACCTTC. Translation: CASSLTGRAIYGYTF. V and J are TRBV27 and TRBJ1-2; D gene uncertain. Trimming took 2 bases from V and 4 from J, leaving 14 bases between them. The germline V gene encodes CDR1 MNHEY and CDR2 SMNVEV (reference sequence). The CDR3 extends over 15 amino acids.

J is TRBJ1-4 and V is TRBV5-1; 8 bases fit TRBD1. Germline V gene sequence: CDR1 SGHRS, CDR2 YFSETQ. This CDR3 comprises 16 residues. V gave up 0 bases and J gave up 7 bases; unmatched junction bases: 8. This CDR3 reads CASSLGQGAKGEKLFF. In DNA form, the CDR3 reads TGCGCCAGCAGCTTGGGTCAGGGGGCGAAGGGTGAAAAACTGTTTTTT.

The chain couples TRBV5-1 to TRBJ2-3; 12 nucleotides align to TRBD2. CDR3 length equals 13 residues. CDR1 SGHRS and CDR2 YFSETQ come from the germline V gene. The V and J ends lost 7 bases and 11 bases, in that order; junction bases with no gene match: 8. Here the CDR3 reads CASRLAGGFEQYF. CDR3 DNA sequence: TGCGCCAGCCGGCTAGCGGGAGGGTTCGAGCAGTATTTT.

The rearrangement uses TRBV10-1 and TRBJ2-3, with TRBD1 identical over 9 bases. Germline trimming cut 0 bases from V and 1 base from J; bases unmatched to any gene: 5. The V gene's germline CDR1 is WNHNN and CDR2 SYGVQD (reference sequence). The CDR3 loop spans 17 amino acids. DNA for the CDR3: TGCGCCAGCAGTGAGTCGAAACAGGGGGCCGGCACAGATACGCAGTATTTT. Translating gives CASSESKQGAGTDTQYF.

The CDR3 DNA is TGTGCCAGCAGTGTGACAGGAGGATATAATGAAAAACTGTTTTTT. It translates to CASSVTGGYNEKLFF. V is TRBV6-5 and J is TRBJ1-4, with D tentatively TRBD1 (6 bases). V was pared by 5 bases and J by 4 bases, with 14 bases between. This CDR3 comprises 15 residues. Per germline, CDR1 MNHEY and CDR2 SVGAGI.

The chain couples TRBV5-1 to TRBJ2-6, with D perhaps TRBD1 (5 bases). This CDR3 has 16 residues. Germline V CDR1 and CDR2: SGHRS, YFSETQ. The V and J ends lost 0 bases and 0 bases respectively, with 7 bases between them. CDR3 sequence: CASSLGQHSGANVLTF. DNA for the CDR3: TGCGCCAGCAGCTTGGGACAGCACTCTGGGGCCAACGTCCTGACTTTC.

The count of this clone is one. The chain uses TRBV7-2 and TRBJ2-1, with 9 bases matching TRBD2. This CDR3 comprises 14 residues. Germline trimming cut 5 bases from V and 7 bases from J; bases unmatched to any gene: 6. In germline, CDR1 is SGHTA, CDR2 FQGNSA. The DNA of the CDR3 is TGTGCCAGCAGCATGGGACTAGCACGGAATGAGCAGTTCTTC. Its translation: CASSMGLARNEQFF.

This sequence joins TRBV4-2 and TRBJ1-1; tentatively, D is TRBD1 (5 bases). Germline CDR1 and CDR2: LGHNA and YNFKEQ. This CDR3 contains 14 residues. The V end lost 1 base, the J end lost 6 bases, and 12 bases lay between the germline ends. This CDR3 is CASSQVQGGPEAFF. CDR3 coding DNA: TGTGCCAGCAGCCAAGTCCAGGGAGGACCTGAAGCTTTCTTT.

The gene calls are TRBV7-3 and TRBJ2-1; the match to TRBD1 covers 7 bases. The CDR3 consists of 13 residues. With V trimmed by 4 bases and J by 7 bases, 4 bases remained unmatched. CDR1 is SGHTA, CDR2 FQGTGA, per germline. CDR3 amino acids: CASSSRQGNEQFF. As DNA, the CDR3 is TGTGCCAGCAGCTCAAGACAGGGTAATGAGCAGTTCTTC.

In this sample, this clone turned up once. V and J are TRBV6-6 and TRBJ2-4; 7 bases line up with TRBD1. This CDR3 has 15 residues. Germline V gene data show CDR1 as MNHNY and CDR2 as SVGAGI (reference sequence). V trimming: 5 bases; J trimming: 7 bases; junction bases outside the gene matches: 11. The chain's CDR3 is CASSRGQGGLNIQYF. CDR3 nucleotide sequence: TGTGCCAGCAGTAGGGGTCAAGGGGGCTTGAACATTCAGTACTTC.

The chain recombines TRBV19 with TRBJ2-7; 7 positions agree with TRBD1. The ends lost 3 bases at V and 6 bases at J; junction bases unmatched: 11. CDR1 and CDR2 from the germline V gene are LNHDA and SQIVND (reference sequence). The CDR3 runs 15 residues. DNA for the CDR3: TGTGCCAGTAGTATGGGGAGACAGGGAAGGACCGAGCAGTACTTC. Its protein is CASSMGRQGRTEQYF.

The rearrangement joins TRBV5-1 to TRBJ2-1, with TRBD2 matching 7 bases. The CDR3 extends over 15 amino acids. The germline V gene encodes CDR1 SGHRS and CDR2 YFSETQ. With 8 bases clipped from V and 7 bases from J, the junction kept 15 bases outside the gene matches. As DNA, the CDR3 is TGCGCCAGTCGGGACTTGACGGGGGGTTGGAATGAGCAGTTCTTC. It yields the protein CASRDLTGGWNEQFF.

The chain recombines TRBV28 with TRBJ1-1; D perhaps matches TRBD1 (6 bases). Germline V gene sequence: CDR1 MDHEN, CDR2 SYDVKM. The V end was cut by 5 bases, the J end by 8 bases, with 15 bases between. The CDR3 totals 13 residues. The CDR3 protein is CASSIGQSREAFF. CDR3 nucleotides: TGTGCCAGCAGTATCGGACAGAGCCGCGAAGCTTTCTTT.

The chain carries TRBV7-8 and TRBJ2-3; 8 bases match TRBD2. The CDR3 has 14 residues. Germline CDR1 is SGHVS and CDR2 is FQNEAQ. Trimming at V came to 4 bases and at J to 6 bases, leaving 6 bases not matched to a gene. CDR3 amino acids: CASSYGTRPDTQYF. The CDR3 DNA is TGTGCCAGCAGCTACGGGACTAGACCCGATACGCAGTATTTT.

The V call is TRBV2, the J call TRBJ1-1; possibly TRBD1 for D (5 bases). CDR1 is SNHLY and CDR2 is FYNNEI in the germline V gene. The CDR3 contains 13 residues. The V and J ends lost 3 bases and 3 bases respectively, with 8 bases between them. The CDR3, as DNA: TGTGCCAGCAGTGATGGAGGGGACACTGAAGCTTTCTTT. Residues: CASSDGGDTEAFF.